This TCR beta chain was observed in a study of shared clonotypes between healthy human individuals (dated by TCRdb to about 2020). For the wider study: A couple of women and a few men aged 18 to 49 years were included in the cohort. Libraries were prepared and TCR repertoires were sequenced by different laboratories using diverse techniques, in order to increase sequencing depth and limit assay-specific biases. The study deeply sequenced blood TCR repertoires of five healthy adults to estimate repertoire size and the extent of clonotype sharing between individuals. Between about 0.9 and 8.9 billion PBMCs per donor were obtained by leukapheresis. For each donor, CD4 naive and CD4 memory were each run on three plates, CD8 naive on two plates, and CD8 memory on one plate. Results the study describes overall, beyond this receptor: Higher generation probabilities were observed for clonotypes shared by all four sorted-subset donors than for non-shared clonotypes. Estimated clonotype richness was generally larger for naive than for memory subsets. Sampling was restricted to blood, and TCR repertoires in tissue are likely to differ from TCR repertoires in blood. Rarefaction of sorted-subset datasets indicated incomplete sequencing despite the large sequencing depth. Pairwise subsampling indicated that sequencing depth was expected to affect the degree of clonotype sharing among donors. When a few donors were compared, the shared fraction of clonotypes was 5% to 6.5% for naive CD4, approximately 3.5% for naive CD8, about 2.4% for memory CD4, and 0.35% to 0.5% for memory CD8. Because the study included a small number of donors, the genetic and exposure-history diversity represented was limited.

This clone has more than one count but fewer than ten. Its cognate antigen has yet to be identified. No clone much larger than this one lies a single base away; base qualities are absent. Using the deep immunoSEQ assay, multiplex PCR amplified TCR CDR3 regions from genomic DNA. Extracted genomic DNA from each cell subset was spread evenly across all wells of several immunoSEQ 96-well plates, with each plate serving as a replicate. For sorted subsets, each replicate PCR was loaded with approximately 0.2 ug genomic DNA, equivalent to about 30,000 T cell genomes. Purified libraries were quantified with a Qubit 3.0 fluorometer, sized on a Bioanalyzer 2100, and re-quantified with the KAPA Library Quantification kit. Every immunoSEQ 96-well plate was sequenced on a separate single-read 150-cycle Illumina NextSeq 550 flow cell. On the study's bioinformatics: Because the immunoSEQ output included only junctional sequences and no quality scores, the filtering could not be the same as the filtering used for full-length reads. Sequences were annotated with PyIR, a Python wrapper for IgBLAST v1.9, using IMGT germline references to assign V/J genes and CDR3. Reads were removed for weak V/J assignments (E-value above 1e-6), missing CDR3, stop codons, out-of-frame junctions, or ambiguous translated residues. A V3J clonotype was defined by an identical inferred V gene, J gene, and CDR3 amino acid sequence. To compute the percentage overlap between repertoires, the number of shared unique clonotypes was divided by the size of the smaller repertoire. Three approaches were used to assess repertoire richness: RTK rarefaction, the Chao1 estimator, and Recon v2.1 estimates of unobserved clonotypes. Generation probabilities for all TCRbeta clonotypes obtained by the gDNA method from a handful of donors were computed using OLGA. The immuneACCESS repertoire file appears here via TCRdb, limited to in-frame rearrangements. These files lack a portion of the clones; in checked studies, under half of the deficit traces to unresolved V genes, and the cause of the others is not known. V and J calls and clone size follow that table, whereas D and trimming were derived from the DNA. This sample has roughly 1,000,000 clones in its table, and approximately 80% of those were observed once. Of the sample, approximately 0.56% falls within the top ten clones.

The CDR3 sequence holds 16 residues, the cysteine and phenylalanine included. CDR3 DNA only is kept here, 48 bases in frame from base 1. A distance of 18 bases separates the germline ends of V and J, which lose 0 bases and 6 bases respectively. Via the germline V gene (reference sequence), CDR1 is MNHEY and CDR2 SMNVEV. Healthy HIV-negative adults with no recently reported acute infections or vaccinations were included as donors. Every donor was a Caucasian adult living in Nashville, Tennessee, USA. CD4+ T cells were enriched by magnetic negative selection; naive cells were then positively selected on CD45RA, and the negative fraction formed the memory subset. Blood was obtained by leukapheresis, after which PBMCs were separated by Ficoll-Histopaque density gradient centrifugation and cryopreserved in liquid nitrogen vapor phase. Analytical flow cytometry was used to check the purity and quantity of each magnetically sorted T cell population. Genomic DNA was isolated from every sorted fraction and measured by UV absorbance on a Nanodrop 2000c.

The material sequenced was memory CD4+ T cells from PBMCs. The cell subset or site tag for this specimen amounts to: CD45RA-negative fraction. The TCR comes from a man younger than 35 in good health. Some clones in this sample may be carry-over from other donors' samples. The rearranged chain carries TRBV27 and TRBJ2-7; the D gene cannot be resolved beyond TRBD1 or TRBD2, each matching 5 bases. The CDR3: CASSLSPPGPPFEQYF. The DNA sequence reads TGTGCCAGCAGTTTATCCCCGCCGGGACCTCCCTTCGAGCAGTACTTC.